A selection of T cell receptor beta chains follows, all from one sample in a study of cytomegalovirus exposure and HLA in healthy donors. Sequencing was performed with immunoSEQ multiplex PCR; in TCRdb, only in-frame clones are kept and a portion is missing. This table holds some 150,000 clones, approximately 86% found once. Material for sequencing was PBMCs. Receptors were obtained from a young man in good health and CMV-seropositive. Both conserved end residues are part of each CDR3. Fields, in order: J gene, V gene, CDR3 length, D gene, clone size, CDR3 DNA, CDR3 protein. D genes are given only for firm matches. A clone size is listed for some rows: how often the clone was seen (once, few, many), or a class if it is expanded.

J gene: TRBJ2-1; V gene: TRBV30; CDR3 length: 14; D gene: NA; clone size: NA; CDR3 DNA: TGTGCCTGGATGCGGGGACAGCTTGCCAATGAGCAGTTCTTC; CDR3 protein: CAWMRGQLANEQFF
J gene: TRBJ2-1; V gene: TRBV6-6; CDR3 length: 16; D gene: TRBD2; clone size: once; CDR3 DNA: TGTGCCAGCAGCCAGACTAGCGGGGAAGGGCGCGATGAGCAGTTCTTC; CDR3 protein: CASSQTSGEGRDEQFF
J gene: TRBJ2-7; V gene: TRBV5-1; CDR3 length: 13; D gene: NA; clone size: NA; CDR3 DNA: TGCGCCAGCAGCTTGGAGGGGGCCTACGAGCAGTACTTC; CDR3 protein: CASSLEGAYEQYF
J gene: TRBJ2-1; V gene: TRBV30; CDR3 length: 17; D gene: TRBD2; clone size: NA; CDR3 DNA: TGTGCCTGGAGTGTAGGGGTCCTAGCGGGAGCTTACAATGAGCAGTTCTTC; CDR3 protein: CAWSVGVLAGAYNEQFF
J gene: TRBJ2-1; V gene: TRBV5-1; CDR3 length: 16; D gene: NA; clone size: NA; CDR3 DNA: TGCGCCAGCAGCTTTGGTGGGAGCGGTTCCTACAATGAGCAGTTCTTC; CDR3 protein: CASSFGGSGSYNEQFF
J gene: TRBJ1-1; V gene: TRBV30; CDR3 length: 12; D gene: NA; clone size: NA; CDR3 DNA: TGTGCCTGGAGTGTACGGAGCACTGAAGCTTTCTTT; CDR3 protein: CAWSVRSTEAFF
J gene: TRBJ2-2; V gene: TRBV29-1; CDR3 length: 13; D gene: NA; clone size: NA; CDR3 DNA: TGCAGCGTTGTGTCAGGGGACACCGGGGAGCTGTTTTTT; CDR3 protein: CSVVSGDTGELFF
J gene: TRBJ2-1; V gene: TRBV13; CDR3 length: 11; D gene: TRBD2; clone size: NA; CDR3 DNA: TGTGCCAGCAGCATCGGGGGGAGACAGTTCTTC; CDR3 protein: CASSIGGRQFF
J gene: TRBJ2-7; V gene: TRBV30; CDR3 length: 11; D gene: NA; clone size: NA; CDR3 DNA: TGTGCCTGGAGTGGGCGGGCCGAGCAGTACTTC; CDR3 protein: CAWSGRAEQYF
J gene: TRBJ2-5; V gene: TRBV15; CDR3 length: 14; D gene: NA; clone size: NA; CDR3 DNA: TGTGCCACCAGCAGAGACAGGGGCCTGGGGACCCAGTACTTC; CDR3 protein: CATSRDRGLGTQYF
J gene: TRBJ1-5; V gene: TRBV30; CDR3 length: 13; D gene: NA; clone size: NA; CDR3 DNA: TGTGCCTGGAGTACAAACATGGATCAGCCCCAGCATTTT; CDR3 protein: CAWSTNMDQPQHF
J gene: TRBJ1-4; V gene: TRBV5-4; CDR3 length: 14; D gene: TRBD1; clone size: NA; CDR3 DNA: TGTGCCAGCAGCTTCCGGACAGGGAATGAAAAACTGTTTTTT; CDR3 protein: CASSFRTGNEKLFF
J gene: TRBJ2-7; V gene: TRBV19; CDR3 length: 14; D gene: TRBD2; clone size: NA; CDR3 DNA: TGTGCCAGTAGTACGACTACTAGCGGTTACGAGCAGTACTTC; CDR3 protein: CASSTTTSGYEQYF
J gene: TRBJ2-3; V gene: TRBV10-1; CDR3 length: 15; D gene: TRBD2; clone size: NA; CDR3 DNA: TGCGCCAGCAGTGAGTGGACTAGCGGCACAGATACGCAGTATTTT; CDR3 protein: CASSEWTSGTDTQYF
J gene: TRBJ1-2; V gene: TRBV9; CDR3 length: 12; D gene: NA; clone size: NA; CDR3 DNA: TGTGCCAGCAGTCAGGGTTTCTATGGCTACACCTTC; CDR3 protein: CASSQGFYGYTF
J gene: TRBJ2-3; V gene: TRBV5-1; CDR3 length: 17; D gene: NA; clone size: NA; CDR3 DNA: TGCGCCAGCAGCTTGGGAAGCGTGTCCTCGGTGACGGATACGCAGTATTTT; CDR3 protein: CASSLGSVSSVTDTQYF
J gene: TRBJ2-7; V gene: TRBV5-1; CDR3 length: 15; D gene: TRBD1; clone size: NA; CDR3 DNA: TGCGCCAGCAGCTTGGGGACAGGGAACAGGCTCGAGCAGTACTTC; CDR3 protein: CASSLGTGNRLEQYF
J gene: TRBJ2-7; V gene: TRBV7-9; CDR3 length: 16; D gene: NA; clone size: NA; CDR3 DNA: TGTGCCAGCAGCCCACTGCAGGACACCAACACCTACGAGCAGTACTTC; CDR3 protein: CASSPLQDTNTYEQYF
J gene: TRBJ1-1; V gene: TRBV28; CDR3 length: 15; D gene: TRBD1; clone size: NA; CDR3 DNA: TGTGCCAGCAGTTTGGGAACAGGGGTAGACACTGAAGCTTTCTTT; CDR3 protein: CASSLGTGVDTEAFF
J gene: TRBJ2-5; V gene: TRBV5-1; CDR3 length: 12; D gene: NA; clone size: once; CDR3 DNA: TGCGCCAGCGCTAGCTACGAAGAGACCCAGTACTTC; CDR3 protein: CASASYEETQYF
J gene: TRBJ1-2; V gene: TRBV30; CDR3 length: 12; D gene: TRBD1; clone size: few; CDR3 DNA: TGTGCCTGGAGTGGACAGGGTTATGGCTACACCTTC; CDR3 protein: CAWSGQGYGYTF
J gene: TRBJ1-2; V gene: TRBV28; CDR3 length: 12; D gene: NA; clone size: few; CDR3 DNA: TGTGCCAGCAGGAGGGACATCTATGGCTACACCTTC; CDR3 protein: CASRRDIYGYTF
J gene: TRBJ1-5; V gene: TRBV2; CDR3 length: 15; D gene: TRBD1; clone size: NA; CDR3 DNA: TGTGCCAGCAGTGCCGACAGGGCCGGCAATCAGCCCCAGCATTTT; CDR3 protein: CASSADRAGNQPQHF
J gene: TRBJ1-2; V gene: TRBV6-6; CDR3 length: 14; D gene: TRBD1; clone size: NA; CDR3 DNA: TGTGCCAGCAGCCCGGGACAGGGAGATCATGGCTACACCTTC; CDR3 protein: CASSPGQGDHGYTF
J gene: TRBJ1-5; V gene: TRBV7-9; CDR3 length: 13; D gene: NA; clone size: NA; CDR3 DNA: TGTGCCAGCAGTTGGGAGAGCAATCAGCCCCAGCATTTT; CDR3 protein: CASSWESNQPQHF
J gene: TRBJ2-5; V gene: TRBV7-2; CDR3 length: 15; D gene: NA; clone size: NA; CDR3 DNA: TGTGCCAGCAGCTTAGCGGGCGGACAGTTAGAGACCCAGTACTTC; CDR3 protein: CASSLAGGQLETQYF
J gene: TRBJ2-3; V gene: TRBV5-4; CDR3 length: 14; D gene: NA; clone size: NA; CDR3 DNA: TGTGCCAGCATCGAATCGGGGGGCACAGATACGCAGTATTTT; CDR3 protein: CASIESGGTDTQYF
J gene: TRBJ2-2; V gene: TRBV4-2; CDR3 length: 16; D gene: NA; clone size: once; CDR3 DNA: TGTGCCAGCAGCCAAGCGTCAACCCTATACACCGGGGAGCTGTTTTTT; CDR3 protein: CASSQASTLYTGELFF
J gene: TRBJ2-1; V gene: TRBV2; CDR3 length: 11; D gene: TRBD1; clone size: NA; CDR3 DNA: TGTGCCAGCAGCCCGACAGGGACACAGTTCTTC; CDR3 protein: CASSPTGTQFF
J gene: TRBJ2-2; V gene: TRBV7-7; CDR3 length: 13; D gene: TRBD1; clone size: NA; CDR3 DNA: TGTGCTAGCAGTACTACAGGGGTAGGGGAGCTGTTTTTT; CDR3 protein: CASSTTGVGELFF
J gene: TRBJ2-6; V gene: TRBV30; CDR3 length: 17; D gene: TRBD1; clone size: once; CDR3 DNA: TGTGCCTGGGGACGGACAGGGGGCATAGCTGGGGCCAACGTCCTGACTTTC; CDR3 protein: CAWGRTGGIAGANVLTF
J gene: TRBJ2-7; V gene: TRBV19; CDR3 length: 15; D gene: NA; clone size: NA; CDR3 DNA: TGTGCCAGTAGTACAGACTGGCGGGGAACCTACGAGCAGTACTTC; CDR3 protein: CASSTDWRGTYEQYF
J gene: TRBJ2-3; V gene: TRBV2; CDR3 length: 13; D gene: TRBD2; clone size: NA; CDR3 DNA: TGTGCCAGTATAGCGGGAGCGGCAGATACGCAGTATTTT; CDR3 protein: CASIAGAADTQYF
J gene: TRBJ1-1; V gene: TRBV19; CDR3 length: 14; D gene: NA; clone size: NA; CDR3 DNA: TGTGCCAGTGGCATCAAAGAGAGGGAGGTTGAAGCTTTCTTT; CDR3 protein: CASGIKEREVEAFF
J gene: TRBJ2-5; V gene: TRBV6-5; CDR3 length: 13; D gene: NA; clone size: NA; CDR3 DNA: TGTGCCAGCACCCAAGGGAGTCCAAAGACCCAGTACTTC; CDR3 protein: CASTQGSPKTQYF
J gene: TRBJ1-4; V gene: TRBV5-8; CDR3 length: 17; D gene: NA; clone size: NA; CDR3 DNA: TGTGCCAGCAGCTTGGGTGTGTCGCAGGAGGGAGGTGAAAAACTGTTTTTT; CDR3 protein: CASSLGVSQEGGEKLFF
J gene: TRBJ1-1; V gene: TRBV9; CDR3 length: 14; D gene: NA; clone size: NA; CDR3 DNA: TGTGCCAGCAGCGTAGATCACAAGAACACTGAAGCTTTCTTT; CDR3 protein: CASSVDHKNTEAFF
J gene: TRBJ1-3; V gene: TRBV30; CDR3 length: 13; D gene: NA; clone size: once; CDR3 DNA: TGTGCCTGGAGTGTCCACTCTGGAAACACCATATATTTT; CDR3 protein: CAWSVHSGNTIYF
J gene: TRBJ1-1; V gene: TRBV11-3; CDR3 length: 16; D gene: TRBD1; clone size: NA; CDR3 DNA: TGTGCCAGCAGCGCCGCCGGACGAACAGGGGACACTGAAGCTTTCTTT; CDR3 protein: CASSAAGRTGDTEAFF
J gene: TRBJ2-1; V gene: TRBV5-6; CDR3 length: 11; D gene: NA; clone size: NA; CDR3 DNA: TGTGCCAGCAGCTTGAGGGGCGAGCAGTTCTTC; CDR3 protein: CASSLRGEQFF
J gene: TRBJ1-2; V gene: TRBV6-6; CDR3 length: 13; D gene: TRBD1; clone size: NA; CDR3 DNA: TGTGCCAGCAGTTCTACAGGGGGCAGTGGCTACACCTTC; CDR3 protein: CASSSTGGSGYTF
J gene: TRBJ1-5; V gene: TRBV30; CDR3 length: 14; D gene: NA; clone size: NA; CDR3 DNA: TGTGCCTGGAGTGTACGACAGCCTCATCAGCCCCAGCATTTT; CDR3 protein: CAWSVRQPHQPQHF
J gene: TRBJ1-1; V gene: TRBV30; CDR3 length: 16; D gene: TRBD1; clone size: NA; CDR3 DNA: TGTGCCTGGAGTGTACTTGGGACAGGGGGCCCCACTGAAGCTTTCTTT; CDR3 protein: CAWSVLGTGGPTEAFF
J gene: TRBJ1-2; V gene: TRBV10-1; CDR3 length: 13; D gene: NA; clone size: NA; CDR3 DNA: TGCGCCAGCAGTGTGCGAATGAGCTATGGCTACACCTTC; CDR3 protein: CASSVRMSYGYTF
J gene: TRBJ2-5; V gene: TRBV5-1; CDR3 length: 15; D gene: TRBD1; clone size: NA; CDR3 DNA: TGCGCCAGCAGGCCCGGGACAGGAGTCGAAGAGACCCAGTACTTC; CDR3 protein: CASRPGTGVEETQYF
J gene: TRBJ2-1; V gene: TRBV5-1; CDR3 length: 14; D gene: TRBD1; clone size: NA; CDR3 DNA: TGCGCCAGCAGCGGTGGGACAGGGGGAGGGGAGCAGTTCTTC; CDR3 protein: CASSGGTGGGEQFF
J gene: TRBJ2-2; V gene: TRBV13; CDR3 length: 21; D gene: NA; clone size: NA; CDR3 DNA: TGTGCCAGCAGCTCATCGCAGTTCGCCCCCCTGGGAGAGAGGAACACCGGGGAGCTGTTTTTT; CDR3 protein: CASSSSQFAPLGERNTGELFF
J gene: TRBJ1-2; V gene: TRBV9; CDR3 length: 14; D gene: NA; clone size: NA; CDR3 DNA: TGTGCCAGCAGCGCCGACAGAGAAAGTGGTGGCTACACCTTC; CDR3 protein: CASSADRESGGYTF
J gene: TRBJ1-2; V gene: TRBV7-8; CDR3 length: 14; D gene: NA; clone size: once; CDR3 DNA: TGTGCCAGCAGCTCTCAGGGGATGGTTAATGGCTACACCTTC; CDR3 protein: CASSSQGMVNGYTF
J gene: TRBJ2-7; V gene: TRBV19; CDR3 length: 14; D gene: TRBD2; clone size: NA; CDR3 DNA: TGTGCCAGTAGTACATCTAGCGGCACCTACGAGCAGTACTTC; CDR3 protein: CASSTSSGTYEQYF
J gene: TRBJ2-3; V gene: TRBV4-2; CDR3 length: 16; D gene: TRBD2; clone size: NA; CDR3 DNA: TGTGCCAGCAGCCAAACTAGCGGGGGTAGCACAGATACGCAGTATTTT; CDR3 protein: CASSQTSGGSTDTQYF
J gene: TRBJ2-3; V gene: TRBV27; CDR3 length: 17; D gene: TRBD1; clone size: NA; CDR3 DNA: TGTGCCAGCGGAGACATAGGACAGGGGTTTTGGCCAGATACGCAGTATTTT; CDR3 protein: CASGDIGQGFWPDTQYF
J gene: TRBJ2-3; V gene: TRBV4-2; CDR3 length: 18; D gene: TRBD2; clone size: once; CDR3 DNA: TGTGCCAGCAGCCAAGAGGTTGTGCGGGGGTCTAGCACAGATACGCAGTATTTT; CDR3 protein: CASSQEVVRGSSTDTQYF
J gene: TRBJ2-6; V gene: TRBV4-2; CDR3 length: 15; D gene: NA; clone size: NA; CDR3 DNA: TGTGCCAGCAGCCAGACTAGCTCTGGGGCCAACGTCCTGACTTTC; CDR3 protein: CASSQTSSGANVLTF
J gene: TRBJ1-5; V gene: TRBV27; CDR3 length: 12; D gene: NA; clone size: NA; CDR3 DNA: TGTGCCCCCCACCCTCGCGGGGTGGCCCAGCATTTT; CDR3 protein: CAPHPRGVAQHF
J gene: TRBJ1-5; V gene: TRBV19; CDR3 length: 15; D gene: TRBD1; clone size: NA; CDR3 DNA: TGTGCCAGTAGCCGGGACAGGGCCAGCAATCAGCCCCAGCATTTT; CDR3 protein: CASSRDRASNQPQHF
J gene: TRBJ1-1; V gene: TRBV5-1; CDR3 length: 14; D gene: TRBD1; clone size: once; CDR3 DNA: TGCGCCAGCAGCTTTGAGGGGGCAAGCGCTGAAGCTTTCTTT; CDR3 protein: CASSFEGASAEAFF